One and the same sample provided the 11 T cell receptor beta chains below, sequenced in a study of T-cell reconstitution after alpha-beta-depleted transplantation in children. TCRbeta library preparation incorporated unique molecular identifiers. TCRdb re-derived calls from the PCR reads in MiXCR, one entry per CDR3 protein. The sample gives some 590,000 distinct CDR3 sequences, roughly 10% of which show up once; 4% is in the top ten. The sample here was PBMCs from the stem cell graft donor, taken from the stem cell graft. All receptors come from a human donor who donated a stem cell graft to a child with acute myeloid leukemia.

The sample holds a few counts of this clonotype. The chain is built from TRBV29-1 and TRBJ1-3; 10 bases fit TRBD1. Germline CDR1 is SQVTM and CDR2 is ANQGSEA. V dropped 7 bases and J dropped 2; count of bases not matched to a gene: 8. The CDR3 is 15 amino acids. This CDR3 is CSARTGTGAGNTIYF. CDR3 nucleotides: TGCAGCGCTCGCACCGGGACAGGGGCTGGAAACACCATATATTTT.

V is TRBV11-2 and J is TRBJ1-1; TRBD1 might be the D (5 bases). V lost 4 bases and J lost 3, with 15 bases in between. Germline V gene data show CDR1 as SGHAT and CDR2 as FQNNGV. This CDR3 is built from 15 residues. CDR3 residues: CASSSPRVPYTEAFF. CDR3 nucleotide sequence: TGTGCCAGCAGCTCCCCCAGGGTTCCGTACACTGAAGCTTTCTTT.

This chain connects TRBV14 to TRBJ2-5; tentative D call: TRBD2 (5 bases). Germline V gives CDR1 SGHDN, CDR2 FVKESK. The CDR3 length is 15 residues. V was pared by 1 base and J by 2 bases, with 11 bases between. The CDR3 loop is CASSQVGDLQETQYF. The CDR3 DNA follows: TGTGCCAGCAGCCAAGTGGGAGATTTACAAGAGACCCAGTACTTC.

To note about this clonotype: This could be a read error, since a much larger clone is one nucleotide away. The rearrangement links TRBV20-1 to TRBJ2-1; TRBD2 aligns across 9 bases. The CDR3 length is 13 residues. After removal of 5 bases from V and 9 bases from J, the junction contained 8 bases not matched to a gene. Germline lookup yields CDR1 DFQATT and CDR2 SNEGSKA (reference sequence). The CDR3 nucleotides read TGCAGTGCTCATAGCGGGAGAAATCGTGAGCAGTTCTTC. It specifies CSAHSGRNREQFF.

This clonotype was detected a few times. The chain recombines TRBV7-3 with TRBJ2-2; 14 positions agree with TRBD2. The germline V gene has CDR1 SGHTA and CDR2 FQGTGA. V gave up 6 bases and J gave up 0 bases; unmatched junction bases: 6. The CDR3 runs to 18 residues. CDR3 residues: CASSMGLAGEANTGELFF. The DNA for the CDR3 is TGTGCCAGCAGTATGGGACTAGCGGGAGAAGCGAACACCGGGGAGCTGTTTTTT.

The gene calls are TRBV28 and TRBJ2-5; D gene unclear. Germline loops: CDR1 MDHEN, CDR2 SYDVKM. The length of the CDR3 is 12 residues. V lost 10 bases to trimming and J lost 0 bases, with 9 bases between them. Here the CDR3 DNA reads TGTGCCACCAAAAAATACCAAGAGACCCAGTACTTC. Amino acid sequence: CATKKYQETQYF.

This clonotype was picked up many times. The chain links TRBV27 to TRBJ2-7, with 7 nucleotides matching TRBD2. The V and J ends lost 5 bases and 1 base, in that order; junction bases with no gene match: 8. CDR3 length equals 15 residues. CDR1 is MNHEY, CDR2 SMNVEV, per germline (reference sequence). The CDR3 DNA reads TGTGCCAGCAGTCGAAGGGAGGGTAGATCCTACGAGCAGTACTTC. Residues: CASSRREGRSYEQYF.

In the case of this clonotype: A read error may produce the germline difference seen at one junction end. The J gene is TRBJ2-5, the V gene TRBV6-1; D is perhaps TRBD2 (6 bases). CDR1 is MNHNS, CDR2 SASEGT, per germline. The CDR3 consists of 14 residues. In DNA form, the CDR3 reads TGTGCCAGCACGCCAGGAGGGTTTCAAGAAACCCAGTACTTC. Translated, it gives CASTPGGFQETQYF.

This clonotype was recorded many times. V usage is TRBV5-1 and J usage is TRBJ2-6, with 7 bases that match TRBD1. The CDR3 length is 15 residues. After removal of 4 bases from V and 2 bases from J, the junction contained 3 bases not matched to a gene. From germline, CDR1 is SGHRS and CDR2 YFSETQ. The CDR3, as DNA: TGCGCCAGCAGCCCGGACAGGACTGGGGCCAACGTCCTGACTTTC. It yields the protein CASSPDRTGANVLTF.

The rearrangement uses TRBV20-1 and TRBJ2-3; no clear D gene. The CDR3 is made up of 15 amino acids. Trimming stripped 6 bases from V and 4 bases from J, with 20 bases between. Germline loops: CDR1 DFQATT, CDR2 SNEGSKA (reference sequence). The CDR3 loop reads CSAFRASALSDTQYF. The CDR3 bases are TGCAGTGCCTTCCGAGCCAGCGCCCTCTCAGATACGCAGTATTTT.

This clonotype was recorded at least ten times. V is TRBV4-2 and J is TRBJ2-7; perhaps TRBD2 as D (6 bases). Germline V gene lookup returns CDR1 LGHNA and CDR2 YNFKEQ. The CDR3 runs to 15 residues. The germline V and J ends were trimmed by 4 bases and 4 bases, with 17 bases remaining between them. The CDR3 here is CASSLSGESVYEQYF. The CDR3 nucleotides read TGTGCCAGCAGCCTCTCGGGGGAGTCGGTTTACGAGCAGTACTTC.